The 13 T cell receptor beta chains below were found in one sample sequenced in a study of T cells in Graves' hyperthyroidism and ophthalmopathy. Researchers took RNA transcripts and amplified the TCR beta CDR3 regions from them. A set of HTBI primers served as the primers for a first-round RT-PCR of the TCR CDR3. TCRdb reanalysed the multiplex PCR reads using MiXCR and keeps one entry per CDR3 protein. There are 300,000 to 450,000 distinct CDR3 sequences in the sample; 13% occur only once, and around 21% lies in the top ten. The source material was blood. Receptor source: a man aged 30 to 45 with Graves' hyperthyroidism that later progressed to Graves' ophthalmopathy.

This clonotype was counted ten times or more. The chain combines TRBV19 with TRBJ1-5; 11 positions match TRBD1. This CDR3 has 17 residues. After removal of 1 base from V and 7 bases from J, the junction contained 9 bases not matched to a gene. Germline lookup yields CDR1 LNHDA and CDR2 SQIVND (reference sequence). CDR3 bases: TGTGCCAGTAGTATAGCCAAAGGGACAGGGGGTTGGCAGCCCCAGCATTTT. This sequence encodes CASSIAKGTGGWQPQHF. The entire variable domain, with the rest obtained from reference TRBV19 and TRBJ1-5, is as follows: DGGITQSPKYLFRKEGQNVTLSCEQNLNHDAMYWYRQDPGQGLRLIYYSQIVNDFQKGDIAEGYSVSREKKESFPLTVTSAQKNPTAFYLCASSIAKGTGGWQPQHFGDGTRLSIL.

This clonotype was seen only a few times. The rearrangement links TRBV28 to TRBJ2-3; TRBD2 matches 8 bases. The J segment lost 0 bases and the V segment lost 6 bases, leaving 11 bases of the junction unmatched. The germline V gene has CDR1 MDHEN and CDR2 SYDVKM. This CDR3 has 17 amino acids. In DNA form, the CDR3 reads TGTGCCAGCAGCTGGGGTAGCGGGGCCTATAGCACAGATACGCAGTATTTT. It translates to CASSWGSGAYSTDTQYF.

The V call is TRBV6-1, the J call TRBJ1-2, with 8 bases that match TRBD1. The trim removed 5 bases at V and 2 bases at J, leaving 4 bases unmatched. CDR3 length equals 14 residues. Germline CDR1 MNHNS, CDR2 SASEGT. DNA for the CDR3: TGTGCCAGCAGTACAACAGGGGGGAACTATGGCTACACCTTC. Translated: CASSTTGGNYGYTF.

This clonotype was found many times. The V and J genes are TRBV27 and TRBJ1-1; D uncertain. This CDR3 is built from 13 residues. Per the germline V gene, CDR1 is MNHEY and CDR2 is SMNVEV (reference sequence). The V end was cut by 1 base, the J end by 4 bases, with 7 bases between. DNA of the CDR3: TGTGCCAGCAGTTTATGGGAGGGCACTGAAGCTTTCTTT. Its translation is CASSLWEGTEAFF.

This chain joins TRBV10-1 and TRBJ2-2; no definite D call. The CDR3 extends over 19 amino acids. Trimming removed 2 bases from V and 0 bases from J, with 19 bases in between. CDR1 is WNHNN, CDR2 SYGVQD, per germline (reference sequence). The CDR3 sequence: CASSESRPFEEPNTGELFF. As DNA, the CDR3 is TGCGCCAGCAGTGAGAGCCGCCCTTTTGAGGAACCGAACACCGGGGAGCTGTTTTTT.

This clonotype was counted between two and nine times. The V call is TRBV6-1, the J call TRBJ2-4; D is unresolved. Germline CDR1 MNHNS, CDR2 SASEGT. The germline V and J ends were trimmed by 8 bases and 0 bases, with 5 bases remaining between them. This CDR3 spans 12 amino acids. The CDR3 DNA reads as TGTGCCAGCGGACGAGCCAAAAACATTCAGTACTTC. Its translation is CASGRAKNIQYF.

This clonotype was found many times. The chain combines TRBV9 with TRBJ2-1, with D perhaps being TRBD1 or TRBD2 (5 bases each). CDR3 size: 16 residues. V lost 4 bases and J lost 1, with 15 bases in between. Germline CDR1 SGDLS, CDR2 YYNGEE. CDR3 bases: TGTGCCAGCAGCCAATCCGGGACGAGTTCCTACAATGAGCAGTTCTTC. It codes for CASSQSGTSSYNEQFF. The full variable domain, completed using reference TRBV9 and TRBJ2-1, is DSGVTQTPKHLITATGQRVTLRCSPRSGDLSVYWYQQSLDQGLQFLIQYYNGEERAKGNILERFSAQQFPDLHSELNLSSLELGDSALYFCASSQSGTSSYNEQFFGPGTRLTVL.

This clonotype was counted ten times or more. V is TRBV28 and J is TRBJ1-4; D not resolved. Per the germline V gene, CDR1 is MDHEN and CDR2 is SYDVKM. V dropped 5 bases and J dropped 7 bases, with 14 bases sitting between them. The CDR3 length is 14 residues. As DNA, the CDR3 is TGTGCCAGCAGTCGACACGGAGGGATTGAAAAACTGTTTTTT. Residues: CASSRHGGIEKLFF. The full variable domain, in which reference TRBV28 and TRBJ1-4 provide the parts outside the CDR3, is DVKVTQSSRYLVKRTGEKVFLECVQDMDHENMFWYRQDPGLGLRLIYFSYDVKMKEKGDIPEGYSVSREKKERFSLILESASTNQTSMYLCASSRHGGIEKLFFGSGTQLSVL.

The J gene is TRBJ2-1, the V gene TRBV7-9, with D possibly TRBD2 on 7 matching bases. The V and J ends lost 5 bases and 4 bases respectively, with 12 bases between them. Germline lookup yields CDR1 SEHNR and CDR2 FQNEAQ (reference sequence). There are 14 residues in the CDR3. The CDR3: CASSGGGAYNEQFF. CDR3 DNA: TGTGCCAGCAGCGGGGGGGGCGCTTACAATGAGCAGTTCTTC.

At least ten counts were recorded for this clonotype. J is TRBJ2-3 and V is TRBV18; possible D gene TRBD1, 5 bases. CDR1 KGHSH and CDR2 LQKENI come from the germline V gene. V dropped 3 bases and J dropped 7 bases, with 17 bases sitting between them. CDR3 length: 15 amino acids. Written as DNA, the CDR3 is TGTGCCAGCTCACCCCCGGAAAGGGGTGGACATACGCAGTATTTT. It encodes CASSPPERGGHTQYF.

The chain is built from TRBV5-1 and TRBJ2-2, with 9 bases aligning to TRBD2. The V gene end was trimmed by 4 bases and the J gene end by 6 bases; junction bases not matched to a gene: 7. Germline CDR1 is SGHRS and CDR2 is YFSETQ. The CDR3 extends over 15 amino acids. Here the CDR3 DNA reads TGCGCCAGCAGCCCGCCGGAGCGGGGGGCCGGGGAGCTGTTTTTT. Its translation: CASSPPERGAGELFF.

This clonotype was recorded at least ten times. The V and J genes are TRBV18 and TRBJ1-1; D unclear. Germline V gene sequence: CDR1 KGHSH, CDR2 LQKENI. The ends were cut back, 2 bases at V and 3 bases at J, with 4 bases in the middle. The CDR3 loop spans 12 amino acids. CDR3 sequence: CASSPSDTEAFF. In DNA, the CDR3 is TGTGCCAGCTCACCATCGGACACTGAAGCTTTCTTT. Supplemented by reference TRBV18 and TRBJ1-1, the full variable domain reads NAGVMQNPRHLVRRRGQEARLRCSPMKGHSHVYWYRQLPEEGLKFMVYLQKENIIDESGMPKERFSAEFPKEGPSILRIQQVVRGDSAAYFCASSPSDTEAFFGQGTRLTVV.

The table lists this clonotype with many counts. The chain employs TRBV6-1 and TRBJ2-2, with D hard to call. Germline assignment: CDR1 MNHNS and CDR2 SASEGT. V lost 8 bases and J 2 bases, leaving 18 bases between the germline ends. This CDR3 comprises 16 residues. The CDR3 sequence: CASVQAPTQNTGELFF. DNA of the CDR3: TGTGCCAGCGTCCAAGCACCCACACAAAACACCGGGGAGCTGTTTTTT.